This T cell receptor beta chain derives from a study of shared clonotypes between healthy human individuals. Study-wide findings and caveats: Among non-shared clonotypes, generation probabilities were lower than among those shared by all four donors. Clonotype sharing across donors was expected to vary with sequencing depth. Although depth was large, rarefaction showed that sequencing of the sorted subsets was incomplete.

This clone occurred a few times. Antigen specificity is unknown. Trimming took 9 bases from V and 7 from J; bases not matched to a gene: 7. This CDR3 is built from 15 residues. Germline V gene data show CDR1 as LNHNV and CDR2 as YYDKDF (reference sequence). Method: immunoSEQ multiplex PCR; TCRdb's copy keeps in-frame clones and lacks some. The sample includes over 700,000 clones, roughly two thirds seen only once; the top ten take 1.8%. The investigators split CD4+ cells into a CD45RA+ naive subset and a CD45RA-negative memory subset. The material sequenced was memory CD4+ T cells sorted from blood. Subset reported: CD45RA-negative fraction. The TCR sequence derives from a woman aged 25 to 45 in good health. This rearrangement joins TRBV15 to TRBJ2-1; 15 bases match TRBD2. The CDR3 sequence is CATEAGTSGRNEQFF. The DNA for the CDR3 is TGTGCCACGGAGGCCGGGACTAGCGGGAGGAATGAGCAGTTCTTC.